This TCR beta chain was sequenced during a study of OX40 agonist ivuxolimab in advanced cancers. The overall study: It was ivuxolimab, an agonistic anti-OX40 (CD134) antibody, that patients were treated with.

Some clones are missing from TCRdb's copy, which holds only in-frame ones; the method was immunoSEQ multiplex PCR. The data contain tens of thousands of clones, roughly 80% of them singletons. CDR3 size: 15 residues. Trimming cost V 0 bases and J 1 base, with 9 bases left between them. The germline V gene has CDR1 MGHRA and CDR2 YSYEKL. Here the sequenced sample was CD4+ or CD8+ T cells sorted from blood, taken in a trial of the OX40 agonist ivuxolimab. The sequence came from an adult with an advanced solid tumor such as melanoma, head and neck, liver or kidney cancer. V and J are TRBV4-1 and TRBJ1-1, with D tentatively TRBD1 (6 bases). CDR3 loop: CASSQDRQENTEAFF. The CDR3, as DNA: TGCGCCAGCAGCCAAGACCGACAGGAGAACACTGAAGCTTTCTTT.